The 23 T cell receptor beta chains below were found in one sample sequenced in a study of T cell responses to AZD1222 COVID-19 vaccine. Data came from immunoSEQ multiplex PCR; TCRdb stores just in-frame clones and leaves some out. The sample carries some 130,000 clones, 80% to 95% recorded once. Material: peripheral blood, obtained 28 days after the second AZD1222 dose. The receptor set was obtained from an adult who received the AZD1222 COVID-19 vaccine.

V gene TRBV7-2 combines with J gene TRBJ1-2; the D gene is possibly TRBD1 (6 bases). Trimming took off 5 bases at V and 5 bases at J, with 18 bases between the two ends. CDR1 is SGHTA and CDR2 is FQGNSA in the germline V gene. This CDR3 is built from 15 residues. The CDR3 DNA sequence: TGTGCCAGCAGCCCGAGAGGGGGGTCAGGGTATGGCTACACCTTC. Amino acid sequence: CASSPRGGSGYGYTF.

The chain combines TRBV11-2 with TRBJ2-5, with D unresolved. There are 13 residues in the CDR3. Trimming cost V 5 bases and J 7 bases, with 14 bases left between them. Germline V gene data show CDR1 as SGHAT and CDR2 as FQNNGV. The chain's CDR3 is CASSLRPKGTQYF. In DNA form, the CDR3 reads TGTGCCAGCAGCCTTAGACCTAAGGGGACCCAGTACTTC.

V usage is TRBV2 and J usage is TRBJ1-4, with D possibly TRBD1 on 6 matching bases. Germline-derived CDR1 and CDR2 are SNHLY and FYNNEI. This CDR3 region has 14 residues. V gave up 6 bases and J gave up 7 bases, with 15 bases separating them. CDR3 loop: CASRQQGGSEKLFF. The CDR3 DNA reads TGTGCCAGCAGACAACAGGGTGGTTCTGAAAAACTGTTTTTT.

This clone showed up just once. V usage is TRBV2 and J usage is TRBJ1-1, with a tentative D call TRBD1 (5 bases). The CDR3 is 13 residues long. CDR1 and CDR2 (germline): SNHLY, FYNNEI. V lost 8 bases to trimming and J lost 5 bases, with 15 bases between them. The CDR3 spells CASLRQGLTEAFF. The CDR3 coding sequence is TGTGCCAGCCTCCGGCAGGGACTAACTGAAGCTTTCTTT. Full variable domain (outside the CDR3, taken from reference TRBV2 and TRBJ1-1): EPEVTQTPSHQVTQMGQEVILRCVPISNHLYFYWYRQILGQKVEFLVSFYNNEISEKSEIFDDQFSVERPDGSNFTLKIRSTKLEDSAMYFCASLRQGLTEAFFGQGTRLTVV.

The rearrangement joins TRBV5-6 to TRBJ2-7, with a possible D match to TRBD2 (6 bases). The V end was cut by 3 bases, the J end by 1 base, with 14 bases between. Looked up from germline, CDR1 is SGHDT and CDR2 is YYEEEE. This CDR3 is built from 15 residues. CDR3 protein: CASSSRDFISYEQYF. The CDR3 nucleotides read TGTGCCAGCAGCTCCCGGGACTTTATTTCCTACGAGCAGTACTTC.

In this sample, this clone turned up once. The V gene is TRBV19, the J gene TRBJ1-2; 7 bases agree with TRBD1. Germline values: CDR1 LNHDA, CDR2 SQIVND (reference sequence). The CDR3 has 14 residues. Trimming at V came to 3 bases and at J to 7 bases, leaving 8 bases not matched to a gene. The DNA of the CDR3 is TGTGCCAGTAGTATCACAGGGGCTAACAGTGGCTACACCTTC. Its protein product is CASSITGANSGYTF.

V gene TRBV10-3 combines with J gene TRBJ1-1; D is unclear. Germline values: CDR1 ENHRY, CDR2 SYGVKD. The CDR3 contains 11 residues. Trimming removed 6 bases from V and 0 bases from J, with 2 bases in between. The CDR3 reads CAIRMNTEAFF. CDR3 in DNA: TGTGCCATCAGGATGAACACTGAAGCTTTCTTT.

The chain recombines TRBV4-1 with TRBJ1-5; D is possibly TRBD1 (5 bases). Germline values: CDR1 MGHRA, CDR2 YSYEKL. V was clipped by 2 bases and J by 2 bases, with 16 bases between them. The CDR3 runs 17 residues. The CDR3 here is CASSQTGTQGGNQPQHF. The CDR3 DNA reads TGCGCCAGCAGCCAAACCGGGACCCAAGGTGGCAATCAGCCCCAGCATTTT.

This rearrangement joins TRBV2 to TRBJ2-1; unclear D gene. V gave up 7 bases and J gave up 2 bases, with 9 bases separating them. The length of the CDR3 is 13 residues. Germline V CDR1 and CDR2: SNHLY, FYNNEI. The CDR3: CASTQSTYNEQFF. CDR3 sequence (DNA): TGTGCCAGCACCCAGAGCACCTACAATGAGCAGTTCTTC.

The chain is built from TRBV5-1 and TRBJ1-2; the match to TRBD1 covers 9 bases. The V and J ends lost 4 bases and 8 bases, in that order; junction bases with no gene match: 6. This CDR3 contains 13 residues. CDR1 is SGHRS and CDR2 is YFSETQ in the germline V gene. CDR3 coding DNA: TGCGCCAGCAGCCCGGACAGGGGAAACGGCTACACCTTC. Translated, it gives CASSPDRGNGYTF.

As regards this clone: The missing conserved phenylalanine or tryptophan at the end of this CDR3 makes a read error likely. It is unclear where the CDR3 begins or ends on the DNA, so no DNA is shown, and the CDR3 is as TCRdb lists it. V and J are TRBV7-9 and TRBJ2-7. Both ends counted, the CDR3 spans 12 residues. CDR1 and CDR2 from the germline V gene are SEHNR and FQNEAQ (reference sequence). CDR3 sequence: CASSLDWDPPNS.

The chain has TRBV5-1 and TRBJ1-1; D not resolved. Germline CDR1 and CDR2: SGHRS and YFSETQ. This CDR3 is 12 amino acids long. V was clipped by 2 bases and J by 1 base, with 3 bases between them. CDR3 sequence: CASSFGNTEAFF. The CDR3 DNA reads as TGCGCCAGCAGCTTTGGGAACACTGAAGCTTTCTTT.

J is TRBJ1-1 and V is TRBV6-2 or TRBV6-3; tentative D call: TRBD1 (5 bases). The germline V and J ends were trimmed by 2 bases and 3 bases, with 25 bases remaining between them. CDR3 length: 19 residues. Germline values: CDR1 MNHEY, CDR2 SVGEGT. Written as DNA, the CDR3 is TGTGCCAGCAGTTACCAATCCGACAGACGACAGATAGGATACACTGAAGCTTTCTTT. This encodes CASSYQSDRRQIGYTEAFF.

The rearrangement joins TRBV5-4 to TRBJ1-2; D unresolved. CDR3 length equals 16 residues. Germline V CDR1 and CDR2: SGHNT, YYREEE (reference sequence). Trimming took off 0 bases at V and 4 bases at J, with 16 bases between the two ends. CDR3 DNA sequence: TGTGCCAGCAGCTTGGGAAATGGGGATATAGGCTATGGCTACACCTTC. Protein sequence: CASSLGNGDIGYGYTF.

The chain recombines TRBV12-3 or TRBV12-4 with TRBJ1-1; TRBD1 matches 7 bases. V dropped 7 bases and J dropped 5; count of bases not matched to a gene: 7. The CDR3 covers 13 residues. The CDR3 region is CASISTGWTEAFF. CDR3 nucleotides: TGTGCCAGCATCTCGACAGGGTGGACTGAAGCTTTCTTT.

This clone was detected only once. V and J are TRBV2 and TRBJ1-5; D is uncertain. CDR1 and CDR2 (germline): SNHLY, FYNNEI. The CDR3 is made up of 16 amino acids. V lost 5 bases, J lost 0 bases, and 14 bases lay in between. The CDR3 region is CASSLGHPGSNQPQHF. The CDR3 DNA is TGTGCCAGCAGTCTCGGGCACCCGGGTAGCAATCAGCCCCAGCATTTT.

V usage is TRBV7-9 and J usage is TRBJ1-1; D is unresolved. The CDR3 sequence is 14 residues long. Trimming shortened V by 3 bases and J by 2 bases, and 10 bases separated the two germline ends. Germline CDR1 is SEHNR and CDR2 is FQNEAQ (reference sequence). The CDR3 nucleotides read TGTGCCAGCAGCTTCGGGGAGTTTAACACTGAAGCTTTCTTT. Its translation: CASSFGEFNTEAFF.

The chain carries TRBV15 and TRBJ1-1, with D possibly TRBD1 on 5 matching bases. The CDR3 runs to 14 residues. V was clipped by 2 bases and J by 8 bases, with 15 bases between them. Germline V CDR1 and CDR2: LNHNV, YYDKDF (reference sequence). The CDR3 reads CATSRPTGGGEAFF. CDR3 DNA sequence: TGTGCCACCAGCAGACCCACAGGTGGTGGAGAAGCTTTCTTT. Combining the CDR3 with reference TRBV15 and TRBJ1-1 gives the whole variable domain DAMVIQNPRYQVTQFGKPVTLSCSQTLNHNVMYWYQQKSSQAPKLLFHYYDKDFNNEADTPDNFQSRRPNTSFCFLDIRSPGLGDTAMYLCATSRPTGGGEAFFGQGTRLTVV.

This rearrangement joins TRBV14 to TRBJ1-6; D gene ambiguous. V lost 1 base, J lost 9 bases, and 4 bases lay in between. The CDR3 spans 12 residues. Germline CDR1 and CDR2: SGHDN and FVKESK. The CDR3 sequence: CASSQGVSPLHF. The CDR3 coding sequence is TGTGCCAGCAGCCAAGGGGTTTCACCCCTCCACTTT.

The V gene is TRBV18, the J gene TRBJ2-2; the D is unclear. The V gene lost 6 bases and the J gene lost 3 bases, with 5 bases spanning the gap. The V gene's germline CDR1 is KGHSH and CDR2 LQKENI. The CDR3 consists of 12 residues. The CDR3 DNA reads TGTGCCAGCTCTGCGTACACCGGGGAGCTGTTTTTT. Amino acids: CASSAYTGELFF.

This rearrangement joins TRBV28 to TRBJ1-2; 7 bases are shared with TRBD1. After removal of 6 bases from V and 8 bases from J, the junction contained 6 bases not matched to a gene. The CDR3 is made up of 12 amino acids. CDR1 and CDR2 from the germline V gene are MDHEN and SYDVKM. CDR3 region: CASRRQGQGYTF. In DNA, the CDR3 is TGTGCCAGCAGACGACAGGGCCAAGGCTACACCTTC.

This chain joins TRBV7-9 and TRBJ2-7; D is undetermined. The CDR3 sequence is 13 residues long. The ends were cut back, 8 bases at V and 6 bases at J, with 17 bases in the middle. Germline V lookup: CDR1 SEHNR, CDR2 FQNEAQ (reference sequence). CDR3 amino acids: CASGSTLGGEQYF. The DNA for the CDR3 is TGTGCCAGCGGGTCGACTCTGGGTGGCGAGCAGTACTTC. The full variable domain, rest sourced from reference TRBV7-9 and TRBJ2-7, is DTGVSQNPRHKITKRGQNVTFRCDPISEHNRLYWYRQTLGQGPEFLTYFQNEAQLEKSRLLSDRFSAERPKGSFSTLEIQRTEQGDSAMYLCASGSTLGGEQYFGPGTRLTVT.

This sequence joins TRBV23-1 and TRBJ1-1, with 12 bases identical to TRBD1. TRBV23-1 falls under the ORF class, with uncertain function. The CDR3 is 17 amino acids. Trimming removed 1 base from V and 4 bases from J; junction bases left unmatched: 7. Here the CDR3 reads CASSQWGTGGWGTEAFF. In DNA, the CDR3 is TGCGCCAGCAGTCAATGGGGGACAGGGGGCTGGGGCACTGAAGCTTTCTTT.